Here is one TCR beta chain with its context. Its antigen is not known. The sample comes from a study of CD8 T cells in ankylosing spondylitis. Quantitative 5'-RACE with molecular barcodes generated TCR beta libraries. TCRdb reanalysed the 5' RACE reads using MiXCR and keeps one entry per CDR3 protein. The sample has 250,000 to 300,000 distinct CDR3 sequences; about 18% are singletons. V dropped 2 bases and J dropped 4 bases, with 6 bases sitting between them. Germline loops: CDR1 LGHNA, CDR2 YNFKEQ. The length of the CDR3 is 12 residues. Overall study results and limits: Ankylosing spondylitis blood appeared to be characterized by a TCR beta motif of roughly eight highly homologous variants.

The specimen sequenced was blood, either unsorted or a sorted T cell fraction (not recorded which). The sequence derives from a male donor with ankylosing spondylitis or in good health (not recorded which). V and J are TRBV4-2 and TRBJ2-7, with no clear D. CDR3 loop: CASSQNQYEQYF. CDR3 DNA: TGTGCCAGCAGCCAAAACCAATACGAGCAGTACTTC.